This TCR beta chain was sequenced in a study of T cells in Graves' hyperthyroidism and ophthalmopathy. Whole-study findings and limits: Peripheral blood also featured most of the thyroid clonotypes expanded above 0.001. Through a model of 13 V-J features, ophthalmopathy was separated from stable hyperthyroidism.

Exclusion of a patient resulted from uncontrolled infection, other autoimmune disease, pregnancy or lactation. Diagnoses were established using clinical symptoms, serum thyroxine and TRAb, thyroid ultrasound and orbital computed tomography. For this clonotype: No antigen is known for it.

The trim removed 6 bases at V and 2 bases at J, leaving 11 bases unmatched. There are 17 residues in the CDR3. RNA transcripts gave rise to amplified TCR beta CDR3 regions. The HTBI primer set served for first-round RT-PCR of the TCR CDR3. TCRdb recomputed calls from the multiplex PCR reads with MiXCR, one row per CDR3 protein. The sample carries about 410,000 distinct CDR3 sequences, approximately 15% recorded once. This TCR was sampled from a man between 18 and 29 years old with Graves' ophthalmopathy. Sequencing was performed on blood. The chain employs TRBV12-3 or TRBV12-4 and TRBJ2-7, with 12 bases fitting TRBD2. The CDR3 is CASSILAGGGNPYEQYF. The CDR3, as DNA: TGTGCCAGCAGCATCCTAGCGGGGGGGGGCAACCCCTACGAGCAGTACTTC.